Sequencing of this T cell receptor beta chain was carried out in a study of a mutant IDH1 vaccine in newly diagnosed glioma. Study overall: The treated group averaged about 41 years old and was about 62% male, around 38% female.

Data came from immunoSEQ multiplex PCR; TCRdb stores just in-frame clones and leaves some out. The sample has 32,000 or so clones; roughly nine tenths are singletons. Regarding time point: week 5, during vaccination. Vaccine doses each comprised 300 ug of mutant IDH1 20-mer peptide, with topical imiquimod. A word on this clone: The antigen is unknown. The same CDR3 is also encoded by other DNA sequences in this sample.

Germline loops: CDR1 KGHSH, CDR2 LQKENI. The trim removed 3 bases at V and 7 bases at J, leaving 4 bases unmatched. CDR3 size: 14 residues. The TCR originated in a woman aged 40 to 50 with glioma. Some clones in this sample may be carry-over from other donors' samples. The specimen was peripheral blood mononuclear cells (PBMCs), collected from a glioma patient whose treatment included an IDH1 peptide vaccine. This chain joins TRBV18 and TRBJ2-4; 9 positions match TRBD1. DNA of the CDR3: TGTGCCAGCTCACCGGGACAGGGAGGGAACATTCAGTACTTC. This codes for CASSPGQGGNIQYF.